The 11 T cell receptor beta chains in this list originate from one sample, sequenced in a study of tumor and adjacent non-tumor tissue in lung cancer. RNA was extracted from bulk tissue without any cell sorting. This non-tumor lung sample came from over 3 cm beyond the tumor edge. A modified ARM-PCR protocol with three rounds of nested PCR amplified TCRbeta. TCRdb called the multiplex PCR reads again in MiXCR, with one record for every CDR3 protein. The profile shows 85,000 or so distinct CDR3 sequences, around 80% of them singletons. Sequenced sample: distant non-tumor lung tissue. Every receptor here comes from a woman between 50 and 59 years old with non-small cell lung cancer.

At least ten counts were recorded for this clonotype. This chain links TRBV20-1 with TRBJ2-7, with 10 bases identical to TRBD2. Germline CDR1 reads DFQATT; CDR2 reads SNEGSKA (reference sequence). The J segment lost 0 bases and the V segment lost 4 bases, leaving 3 bases of the junction unmatched. The CDR3 totals 14 residues. CDR3 residues: CSAIGLAVSYEQYF. The CDR3 DNA is TGCAGTGCTATCGGACTAGCGGTCTCCTACGAGCAGTACTTC.

On this clonotype itself: Relative to the germline gene, one junction end is altered; a read error may explain this. This chain connects TRBV12-3 or TRBV12-4 to TRBJ2-2, with TRBD2 matching 12 bases. This CDR3 has 20 residues. The CDR3 DNA reads TGTCCCAGCAGTTATAGGGACATGACTAGCGGGAGAATTCCCACCGGGGAGCTGTTTTTT. This codes for CPSSYRDMTSGRIPTGELFF.

Notes on this clonotype: The germline gene is not matched at one end of the junction; a read error may be the cause. The gene calls are TRBV11-2 and TRBJ2-3; D perhaps matches TRBD1 (5 bases). This CDR3 region has 15 residues. CDR1 is SGHAT, CDR2 FQNNGV, per germline. The CDR3 loop reads CASSLGPPGNHTQYF. The CDR3 coding sequence is TGTGCCAGTAGCTTAGGACCCCCAGGGAACCATACTCAGTATTTT. Full variable domain (missing parts from reference TRBV11-2 and TRBJ2-3): EAGVAQSPRYKIIEKRQSVAFWCNPISGHATLYWYQQILGQGPKLLIQFQNNGVVDDSQLPKDRFSAERLKGVDSTLKIQPAKLEDSAVYLCASSLGPPGNHTQYFGPGTRLTVL.

This clonotype was seen only a few times. This may be a read error: a much more frequent sequence differs by one nucleotide. No conserved phenylalanine or tryptophan ends this CDR3, so it is likely a read error. The CDR3 nucleotides are TGTGCCATCAGCGACTCCGGGACAGGGACAAACACCGGGGAGCTGTTTTCT. It codes for CAISDSGTGTNTGELFS. This sequence joins TRBV10-3 and TRBJ2-2; the match to TRBD1 covers 9 bases. Losses at the gene ends were 6 bases for V and 2 bases for J; bases not matched to a gene: 10. Germline assignment: CDR1 ENHRY and CDR2 SYGVKD. There are 17 residues in the CDR3.

On this clonotype itself: In this CDR3 the conserved last residue, phenylalanine or tryptophan, is missing, so a read error is likely. The limits of the CDR3 on the DNA are not certain, so only TCRdb's listed CDR3 is given. This chain links TRBV12-1 with TRBJ1-2; the D call of TRBD1 is as the table states it, not checked on the DNA. TRBV12-1 is shown as a pseudogene. Both ends counted, the CDR3 spans 14 residues. The chain's CDR3 is CASSRLSGRGGYTS.

The table lists this clonotype with a count of one. V usage is TRBV29-1 and J usage is TRBJ1-2; TRBD1 aligns across 7 bases. Losses at the gene ends were 1 base for V and 11 bases for J; bases not matched to a gene: 16. The CDR3 is made up of 15 amino acids. Looked up from germline, CDR1 is SQVTM and CDR2 is ANQGSEA. CDR3 DNA: TGCAGCGTTGAAGGGAGGGACAGCGGCTCTGGCTGTTACACCTTC. It specifies CSVEGRDSGSGCYTF.

Details on this clonotype: At one end the junction does not follow the germline gene, possibly because of a read error. The rearrangement uses TRBV2 and TRBJ2-1, with D tentatively TRBD1 or TRBD2 (5 bases each). Germline CDR1 and CDR2: SNHLY and FYNNEI. The CDR3 contains 16 residues. As DNA, the CDR3 is TGTGCCAGCAGTAACCGGGACGCCCTCTCCTACAATAAGCAGTTCTTC. Protein sequence: CASSNRDALSYNKQFF. Full variable domain (remainder filled in from reference TRBV2 and TRBJ2-1): EPEVTQTPSHQVTQMGQEVILRCVPISNHLYFYWYRQILGQKVEFLVSFYNNEISEKSEIFDDQFSVERPDGSNFTLKIRSTKLEDSAMYFCASSNRDALSYNKQFFGPGTRLTVL.

A remark on this clonotype: This may be a read error, as it is one base from a much larger clone. CDR3 bases: TGTGCCAGCAGTTTAAGCGGGAAGGGTCTTAACTCCTACAATGAGCAGTTCTTC. The encoded protein is CASSLSGKGLNSYNEQFF. The rearrangement uses TRBV7-6 and TRBJ2-1; 7 nucleotides line up with TRBD2. The V gene end was trimmed by 6 bases and the J gene end by 0 bases; junction bases not matched to a gene: 14. CDR1 and CDR2 (germline): SGHVS, FNYEAQ. This CDR3 contains 18 residues.

The chain joins TRBV12-3 or TRBV12-4 to TRBJ2-3; tentative D call: TRBD2 (5 bases). The CDR3 is made up of 21 amino acids. The ends were cut back, 1 base at V and 5 bases at J, with 31 bases in the middle. The CDR3 reads CASSLGPASLSTYPSLDTQYF. The CDR3 DNA sequence: TGTGCCAGCAGTTTAGGGCCAGCTAGCTTGAGTACATACCCGAGTCTAGATACGCAGTATTTT.

Notes on this clonotype: This may arise from a read error, as a much more abundant clone is one base away. The chain carries TRBV5-1 and TRBJ2-3, with D possibly being TRBD1 (6 bases). This CDR3 is 15 amino acids long. From germline, CDR1 is SGHRS and CDR2 YFSETQ. CDR3 residues: CASTLSVGAADMQYF. CDR3 nucleotide sequence: TGCGCCAGCACCCTCTCCGTGGGGGCGGCAGATATGCAGTATTTT.

Comments on this clonotype: Germline is not matched at one junction end, which may reflect a read error. The CDR3 reads CANLGRWNTEDFF. As DNA, the CDR3 is TGTGCCAACTTGGGACGGTGGAACACTGAAGATTTCTTT. V is TRBV6-1 and J is TRBJ1-1; tentative D call: TRBD1 (5 bases). This CDR3 has 13 residues. Germline V gene lookup returns CDR1 MNHNS and CDR2 SASEGT.